Below, 24 T cell receptor beta chains from the same sample are listed, as sequenced in a study of control samples from healthy donors and cancer patients. Generated by immunoSEQ multiplex PCR, the TCRdb table keeps only in-frame clones and is missing some. The sample consists of about 83,000 clones, 90% to 95% of them appearing once. Sample: blood. These receptor sequences come from a man in his fifties in good health.

As DNA, the CDR3 is TGTGCCAGCAGTGTGATGCGCGGGGGGACCTACGAGCAGTACTTC. Its translation: CASSVMRGGTYEQYF. The gene calls are TRBV2 and TRBJ2-7; 8 nucleotides align to TRBD2. This CDR3 has 15 amino acids. V was clipped by 4 bases and J by 2 bases; unmatched bases: 7. Germline CDR1 and CDR2: SNHLY and FYNNEI.

The rearrangement uses TRBV6-2 or TRBV6-3 and TRBJ2-1; D may match TRBD1 or TRBD2 (5 bases each). The germline gives CDR1 MNHEY, CDR2 SVGEGT. The CDR3 has 16 amino acids. Trimming pared 0 bases from V and 6 bases from J, leaving 15 bases between. The CDR3 sequence: CASSYSGERMTNEQFF. The CDR3 DNA reads as TGTGCCAGCAGTTACTCGGGGGAGAGGATGACCAATGAGCAGTTCTTC.

The chain employs TRBV4-2 and TRBJ2-4; possible D gene TRBD1, 6 bases. The CDR3 runs to 18 residues. Germline values: CDR1 LGHNA, CDR2 YNFKEQ. The V end was cut by 2 bases, the J end by 0 bases, with 17 bases between. The CDR3, as DNA: TGTGCCAGCAGCCAAACCACAGACAGGCCCTTAGCCAAAAACATTCAGTACTTC. The encoded protein is CASSQTTDRPLAKNIQYF.

The CDR3, as DNA: TGTGCCAGCAGCGCCAGGACAGGCCGCACAGATACGCAGTATTTT. This translates into CASSARTGRTDTQYF. The chain employs TRBV7-6 and TRBJ2-3; 7 bases match TRBD1. From germline, CDR1 is SGHVS and CDR2 FNYEAQ. The junction had 6 bases not matched to a gene; V was cut back by 5 bases and J by 1 base. The CDR3 extends over 15 amino acids.

This rearrangement joins TRBV20-1 to TRBJ2-5; 9 bases line up with TRBD2. This CDR3 region has 15 residues. Trimming removed 3 bases from V and 3 bases from J; junction bases left unmatched: 8. Germline values: CDR1 DFQATT, CDR2 SNEGSKA (reference sequence). The CDR3 sequence: CSASNSGGVKETQYF. The CDR3 region has the DNA TGCAGTGCTAGTAATAGCGGGGGAGTAAAAGAGACCCAGTACTTC.

A single count supports this clone. The chain links TRBV5-1 to TRBJ1-5; weak D call: TRBD1 (5 bases). The CDR3 consists of 14 residues. Trimming cost V 3 bases and J 6 bases, with 13 bases left between them. The germline gives CDR1 SGHRS, CDR2 YFSETQ. CDR3 amino acids: CASSYGGEGQPQHF. Written as DNA, the CDR3 is TGCGCCAGCAGCTATGGGGGTGAGGGTCAGCCCCAGCATTTT.

The V call is TRBV2, the J call TRBJ2-3; 10 bases align to TRBD2. The V and J ends lost 3 bases and 4 bases, in that order; junction bases with no gene match: 4. Germline V CDR1 and CDR2: SNHLY, FYNNEI. This CDR3 is 15 amino acids long. The DNA of the CDR3 is TGTGCCAGCAGTGAGGTAGCGGGGGGATCAGATACGCAGTATTTT. As protein: CASSEVAGGSDTQYF.

The chain employs TRBV6-5 and TRBJ2-5; D not resolved. The V end lost 2 bases, the J end lost 7 bases, and 5 bases lay between the germline ends. From germline, CDR1 is MNHEY and CDR2 SVGAGI. The CDR3 sequence is 11 residues long. The CDR3 DNA sequence: TGTGCCAGCAGTTACGAAGGGACCCAGTACTTC. Protein sequence: CASSYEGTQYF.

V is TRBV12-3 or TRBV12-4 and J is TRBJ2-1; D is uncertain. The CDR3 extends over 12 amino acids. Trimming removed 3 bases from V and 8 bases from J, with 8 bases in between. The CDR3 nucleotides are TGTGCCAGCAGTTTTTTGGGGTATGAGCAGTTCTTC. Translation: CASSFLGYEQFF.

The chain employs TRBV5-8 and TRBJ2-3, with D perhaps given as TRBD1 or TRBD2 (5 bases each). Germline CDR1 SGHTS, CDR2 YDEGEE. The CDR3 consists of 16 residues. V was pared by 2 bases and J by 4 bases, with 17 bases between. The CDR3 sequence is CASSFNSGSAADTQYF. CDR3 nucleotides: TGTGCCAGCAGCTTCAATTCAGGGAGCGCGGCAGATACGCAGTATTTT.

V is TRBV6-5 and J is TRBJ2-7; maybe TRBD1 (6 bases). V was clipped by 6 bases and J by 4 bases, with 16 bases between them. The CDR3 has 14 residues. CDR1 MNHEY and CDR2 SVGAGI come from the germline V gene. The CDR3 reads CASRPGHDIYEQYF. CDR3 in DNA: TGTGCCAGCAGACCGGGACACGATATTTACGAGCAGTACTTC.

J is TRBJ2-4 and V is TRBV27; the D call may be TRBD1 or TRBD2 (5 bases each). Trimming cost V 8 bases and J 4 bases, with 12 bases left between them. This CDR3 contains 13 residues. Looked up from germline, CDR1 is MNHEY and CDR2 is SMNVEV (reference sequence). The CDR3 spells CASRGTQKNIQYF. The CDR3, as DNA: TGTGCCAGCCGAGGGACCCAAAAAAACATTCAGTACTTC.

V gene TRBV7-7 combines with J gene TRBJ1-4, with D possibly TRBD1 on 6 matching bases. Trimming pared 1 base from V and 4 bases from J, leaving 28 bases between. Germline V gene lookup returns CDR1 SSHAT and CDR2 FNYEAQ (reference sequence). CDR3 length: 21 residues. The DNA of the CDR3 is TGTGCCAGCAGCTTAGTTAGGGAACAGGGTTCGCGTTCGGAGCTTAATGAAAAACTGTTTTTT. It translates to CASSLVREQGSRSELNEKLFF.

The chain combines TRBV7-2 with TRBJ1-2, with D tentatively TRBD1 (5 bases). Germline loops: CDR1 SGHTA, CDR2 FQGNSA. CDR3 length equals 13 residues. Trimming removed 3 bases from V and 2 bases from J, with 7 bases in between. CDR3 region: CASSLGTNYGYTF. The DNA of the CDR3 is TGTGCCAGCAGCTTGGGGACCAACTATGGCTACACCTTC.

The rearrangement links TRBV5-1 to TRBJ2-2, with 10 bases that match TRBD1. CDR3 size: 17 residues. Germline CDR1 reads SGHRS; CDR2 reads YFSETQ. With V trimmed by 2 bases and J by 5 bases, 9 bases remained unmatched. In DNA, the CDR3 is TGCGCCAGCAGCTTCCGGGACAGGGGTTTCGTGACCGGGGAGCTGTTTTTT. The encoded protein is CASSFRDRGFVTGELFF. Full variable domain (rest looked up from reference TRBV5-1 and TRBJ2-2): KAGVTQTPRYLIKTRGQQVTLSCSPISGHRSVSWYQQTPGQGLQFLFEYFSETQRNKGNFPGRFSGRQFSNSRSEMNVSTLELGDSALYLCASSFRDRGFVTGELFFGEGSRLTVL.

The chain recombines TRBV25-1 with TRBJ1-2; 9 bases fit TRBD1. With 3 bases clipped from V and 3 bases from J, the junction kept 2 bases outside the gene matches. The length of the CDR3 is 14 residues. In germline, CDR1 is MGHDK, CDR2 SYGVNS. CDR3 nucleotide sequence: TGTGCCAGCAGTGAGGGACAGGGAGACTATGGCTACACCTTC. It is translated as CASSEGQGDYGYTF.

V is TRBV5-1 and J is TRBJ2-2; D is unresolved. V was trimmed by 3 bases and J by 1 base, leaving 4 bases between them. The CDR3 totals 13 residues. Germline loops: CDR1 SGHRS, CDR2 YFSETQ. The CDR3 DNA reads TGCGCCAGCAGCTACTTGAACACCGGGGAGCTGTTTTTT. The encoded protein is CASSYLNTGELFF.

This clone occurred a few times. V usage is TRBV19 and J usage is TRBJ1-2; no reliable D call. The V end lost 2 bases, the J end lost 3 bases, and 10 bases lay between the germline ends. CDR1 and CDR2 from the germline V gene are LNHDA and SQIVND (reference sequence). This CDR3 is 14 amino acids long. The CDR3 protein is CASSITRDHYGYTF. CDR3 sequence (DNA): TGTGCCAGTAGTATAACAAGAGACCACTATGGCTACACCTTC.

The chain is built from TRBV5-1 and TRBJ2-3; 9 bases match TRBD1. The CDR3 contains 13 residues. V dropped 7 bases and J dropped 6; count of bases not matched to a gene: 6. The germline gives CDR1 SGHRS, CDR2 YFSETQ. The CDR3 protein is CASGTGYGDTQYF. CDR3 nucleotide sequence: TGCGCCAGCGGGACAGGGTATGGCGATACGCAGTATTTT.

The genes are TRBV3-1 (or the pseudogene TRBV3-2) and TRBJ2-7; TRBD2 matches at 11 bases. This CDR3 has 14 residues. V was pared by 5 bases and J by 8 bases, with 8 bases of the junction left unmatched. CDR1 is LGHDT and CDR2 is YNNKEL in the germline V gene (reference sequence). CDR3 sequence (DNA): TGTGCCAGCAGCGGAACTGGGACTAGCGGAAAGCAGTACTTC. The encoded protein is CASSGTGTSGKQYF.

J is TRBJ1-2 and V is TRBV2; 9 bases are a match to TRBD1. V gave up 4 bases and J gave up 4 bases; unmatched junction bases: 1. Germline CDR1 and CDR2: SNHLY and FYNNEI. CDR3 length equals 13 residues. CDR3 nucleotide sequence: TGTGCCAGCAGTGGACAGGGGGGCTATGGCTACACCTTC. Its protein product is CASSGQGGYGYTF.

This rearrangement joins TRBV5-6 to TRBJ2-3, with D possibly TRBD1 on 6 matching bases. V shed 1 base and J shed 3 bases, with 12 bases lying between them. Germline-derived CDR1 and CDR2 are SGHDT and YYEEEE. The CDR3 is made up of 15 amino acids. The CDR3 region is CASSLPAGATDTQYF. The CDR3 coding sequence is TGTGCCAGCAGCTTGCCGGCAGGGGCGACAGATACGCAGTATTTT.

The chain employs TRBV12-3 or TRBV12-4 and TRBJ2-1, with D unresolved. There are 12 residues in the CDR3. V was cut by 5 bases and J by 5 bases, with 7 bases left in between. CDR3 residues: CASSTTHNEQFF. The CDR3 DNA is TGTGCCAGCAGTACCACCCACAATGAGCAGTTCTTC.

V is TRBV5-6 and J is TRBJ1-2, with D possibly matching TRBD1 (6 bases). There are 13 residues in the CDR3. V gave up 4 bases and J gave up 4 bases, with 11 bases separating them. Germline CDR1 is SGHDT and CDR2 is YYEEEE. The CDR3 loop reads CASSRGGSYGYTF. CDR3 in DNA: TGTGCCAGCAGCCGGGGGGGCAGCTATGGCTACACCTTC.